This passage covers 16 T cell receptor beta chains from one sample sequenced in a study of cytomegalovirus exposure and HLA in healthy donors. In the PCR, 60 Vbeta and 13 Jbeta primers were used. TCRdb's copy holds only in-frame clones and misses some; the assay was immunoSEQ multiplex PCR. The profile shows just over 150,000 clones, roughly 81% of them singletons. Sequences were obtained from PBMCs. The receptor source for this set is a woman between 18 and 29 years old in good health and CMV-seronegative.

As for this clone: The junction differs from germline at one of its ends, possibly a read error. The chain couples TRBV4-1 to TRBJ2-1; possibly TRBD2 for D (5 bases). The CDR3 covers 14 residues. From germline, CDR1 is MGHRA and CDR2 YSYEKL. The CDR3 reads CASSQDRGRDFWVF. The CDR3 DNA is TGCGCCAGCAGCCAAGATCGGGGTCGAGACTTTTGGGTCTTC.

The chain recombines TRBV15 with TRBJ2-3; 10 nucleotides line up with TRBD2. V shed 5 bases, J shed 5 bases, and the junction held 10 bases outside the gene matches. CDR3 size: 16 residues. Germline CDR1 LNHNV, CDR2 YYDKDF (reference sequence). CDR3 DNA: TGTGCCACCAGCTCCCGGCTAGCGGGGGCCGGAGATACGCAGTATTTT. Translation: CATSSRLAGAGDTQYF.

A single count supports this clone. The chain carries TRBV6-6 and TRBJ2-3; 7 bases match TRBD1. From germline, CDR1 is MNHNY and CDR2 SVGAGI (reference sequence). This CDR3 has 15 amino acids. The V and J ends lost 4 bases and 2 bases, in that order; junction bases with no gene match: 6. The CDR3 spells CASSFWDRVTDTQYF. DNA of the CDR3: TGTGCCAGCAGTTTTTGGGACAGAGTCACAGATACGCAGTATTTT.

This chain joins TRBV29-1 and TRBJ2-5; TRBD1 aligns across 7 bases. The length of the CDR3 is 16 residues. Germline CDR1 SQVTM, CDR2 ANQGSEA. V lost 0 bases, J lost 4 bases, and 11 bases stayed unmatched. CDR3 bases: TGCAGCGTTGAAGATCAAAAACAGGGGCCCAGAGAGACCCAGTACTTC. This gives the protein CSVEDQKQGPRETQYF.

The chain carries TRBV7-2 and TRBJ2-3; TRBD1 agrees at 10 bases. V gave up 5 bases and J gave up 6 bases; unmatched junction bases: 5. Germline CDR1 SGHTA, CDR2 FQGNSA. The CDR3 has 14 residues. The CDR3 loop is CASSLRTGGDTQYF. The CDR3 nucleotides are TGTGCCAGCAGCCTAAGGACAGGGGGGGATACGCAGTATTTT.

This chain connects TRBV10-3 to TRBJ1-2, with TRBD1 as a possible D gene (5 bases). Trimming cost V 2 bases and J 6 bases, with 13 bases left between them. From germline, CDR1 is ENHRY and CDR2 SYGVKD. The CDR3 sequence is 14 residues long. The CDR3 reads CAISEMAEGHGYTF. The CDR3 DNA is TGTGCCATCAGTGAGATGGCGGAGGGGCATGGCTACACCTTC.

The chain couples TRBV5-1 to TRBJ2-7; no clear D gene. The CDR3 consists of 14 residues. The V gene's germline CDR1 is SGHRS and CDR2 YFSETQ. Trimming cost V 3 bases and J 0 bases, with 10 bases left between them. CDR3 nucleotides: TGCGCCAGCAGCTCCCTACAGAGCTCCTACGAGCAGTACTTC. Protein sequence: CASSSLQSSYEQYF.

CDR3 in DNA: TGTGCCAGCAGCTCCCTAGCCGGGGGGGCAGATACGCAGTATTTT. This translates into CASSSLAGGADTQYF. The chain is built from TRBV7-2 and TRBJ2-3, with 8 bases fitting TRBD2. The CDR3 totals 15 residues. J was trimmed by 4 bases and V by 4 bases; bases with no gene match: 7. CDR1 SGHTA and CDR2 FQGNSA come from the germline V gene.

The chain uses TRBV6-5 and TRBJ1-1, with D maybe TRBD1 (6 bases). The CDR3 consists of 14 residues. From germline, CDR1 is MNHEY and CDR2 SVGAGI. Trimming stripped 5 bases from V and 1 base from J, with 11 bases between. CDR3 sequence: CASSLSDRNTEAFF. CDR3 bases: TGTGCCAGCAGTCTATCGGACAGGAACACTGAAGCTTTCTTT.

The chain combines TRBV5-1 with TRBJ1-1, with TRBD1 as a possible D gene (6 bases). Deletions cut 0 bases from V and 1 base from J, with 16 bases between. This CDR3 spans 17 amino acids. Germline V lookup: CDR1 SGHRS, CDR2 YFSETQ. The CDR3 spells CASSLAGGYTTNTEAFF. CDR3 coding DNA: TGCGCCAGCAGCTTGGCTGGGGGCTACACAACGAACACTGAAGCTTTCTTT.

The chain employs TRBV9 and TRBJ2-7; D might be TRBD2 (5 bases). Trimming cost V 0 bases and J 3 bases, with 13 bases left between them. CDR1 SGDLS and CDR2 YYNGEE come from the germline V gene. The CDR3 is made up of 15 amino acids. This chain's CDR3 is CASSVGPGYLYEQYF. The CDR3 nucleotides read TGTGCCAGCAGCGTAGGCCCGGGATACCTCTACGAGCAGTACTTC.

V usage is TRBV6-5 and J usage is TRBJ1-6, with no clear D. The length of the CDR3 is 14 residues. V dropped 3 bases and J dropped 10 bases, with 13 bases sitting between them. Germline-derived CDR1 and CDR2 are MNHEY and SVGAGI. The CDR3 DNA is TGTGCCAGCAGTTATGCGCGGGGTTACTCACCCCTCCACTTT. As protein: CASSYARGYSPLHF.

This clone appeared once. V usage is TRBV7-9 and J usage is TRBJ1-2; TRBD1 aligns across 7 bases. The germline V gene encodes CDR1 SEHNR and CDR2 FQNEAQ (reference sequence). The CDR3 spans 13 residues. The V segment lost 6 bases and the J segment 8 bases; nucleotides outside the gene matches: 9. CDR3 nucleotides: TGTGCCAGCAGTCAAGGGGGCTTGGTAGGCTACACCTTC. Its translation: CASSQGGLVGYTF.

CDR3 amino acids: CARSTGTRQGSVEKLFF. CDR3 coding DNA: TGTGCCAGAAGCACGGGTACCCGACAGGGAAGTGTAGAAAAACTGTTTTTT. The chain links TRBV5-3 to TRBJ1-4, with TRBD1 matching 7 bases. TRBV5-3 is filed as an ORF, its function uncertain. CDR3 length equals 17 residues. With 4 bases clipped from V and 8 bases from J, the junction kept 17 bases outside the gene matches.

V usage is TRBV28 and J usage is TRBJ1-2; 7 nucleotides agree with TRBD1. The CDR3 covers 14 residues. Germline V CDR1 and CDR2: MDHEN, SYDVKM. The V gene end was trimmed by 1 base and the J gene end by 7 bases; junction bases not matched to a gene: 6. CDR3 sequence (DNA): TGTGCCAGCAGTTTATCGGACAGGTGGGGTGGCTACACCTTC. Protein sequence: CASSLSDRWGGYTF.

This clone was detected once. J is TRBJ2-5 and V is TRBV10-3; 11 positions agree with TRBD1. The CDR3 runs 15 residues. The germline V gene encodes CDR1 ENHRY and CDR2 SYGVKD. The V and J ends lost 7 bases and 4 bases, in that order; junction bases with no gene match: 8. The CDR3 protein is CAITRTGGLSETQYF. CDR3 nucleotides: TGTGCCATCACCAGGACAGGGGGCCTATCAGAGACCCAGTACTTC.